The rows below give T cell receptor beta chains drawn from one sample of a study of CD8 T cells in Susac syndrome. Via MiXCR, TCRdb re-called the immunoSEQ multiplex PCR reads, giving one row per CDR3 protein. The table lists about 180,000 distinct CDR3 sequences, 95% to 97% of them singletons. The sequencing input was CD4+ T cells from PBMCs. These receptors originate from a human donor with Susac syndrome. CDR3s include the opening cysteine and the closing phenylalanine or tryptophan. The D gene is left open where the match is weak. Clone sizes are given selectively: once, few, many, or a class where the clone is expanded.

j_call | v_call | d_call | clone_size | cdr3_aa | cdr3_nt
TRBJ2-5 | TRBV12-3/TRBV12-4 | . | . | CASAGLRETQYF | TGTGCCAGCGCAGGGTTGCGGGAGACCCAGTACTTC
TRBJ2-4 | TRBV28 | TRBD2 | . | CASSSPLAGEGQTKNIQYF | TGTGCCAGCAGTTCCCCTTTAGCGGGAGAGGGGCAGACCAAAAACATTCAGTACTTC
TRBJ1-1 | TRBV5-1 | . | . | CASSPGGVGTEAFF | TGCGCCAGCAGCCCAGGAGGGGTTGGCACTGAAGCTTTCTTT
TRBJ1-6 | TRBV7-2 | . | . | CASRRTNSPLHF | TGTGCCAGCCGACGTACTAATTCACCCCTCCACTTT
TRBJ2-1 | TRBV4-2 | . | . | CASSQDDSSYNEQFF | TGTGCCAGCAGCCAAGATGACAGCTCCTACAATGAGCAGTTCTTC
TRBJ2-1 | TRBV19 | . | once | CASSITVNEQFF | TGTGCCAGTAGTATCACAGTGAATGAGCAGTTCTTC
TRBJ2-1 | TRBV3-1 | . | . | CASSQEGGYNEQFF | TGTGCCAGCAGCCAAGAGGGGGGCTACAATGAGCAGTTCTTC
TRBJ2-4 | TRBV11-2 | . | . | CASSFPGEWIQYF | TGTGCCAGCAGCTTCCCCGGGGAATGGATTCAGTACTTC
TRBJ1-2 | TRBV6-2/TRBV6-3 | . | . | CASNPRTLYGYTF | TGTGCCAGCAACCCCCGGACCCTCTATGGCTACACCTTC
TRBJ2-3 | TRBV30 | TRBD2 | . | CAWSVPSGRTDTQYF | TGTGCCTGGAGTGTACCCAGCGGGAGGACAGATACGCAGTATTTT
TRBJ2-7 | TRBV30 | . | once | CAWSVPGSVYEQYF | TGTGCCTGGAGTGTTCCCGGGAGTGTCTACGAGCAGTACTTC
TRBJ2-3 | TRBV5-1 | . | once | CASSMDVADTQYF | TGCGCCAGCAGCATGGACGTGGCAGATACGCAGTATTTT
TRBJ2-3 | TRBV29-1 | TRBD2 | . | CSVTSGGRTDTQYF | TGCAGCGTGACTAGCGGGGGCCGCACAGATACGCAGTATTTT
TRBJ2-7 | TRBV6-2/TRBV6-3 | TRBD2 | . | CASIVLAGDRYEQYF | TGTGCCAGCATCGTACTAGCGGGAGACCGATACGAGCAGTACTTC
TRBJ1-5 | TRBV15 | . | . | CATSRDPVPAQGRNQPQHF | TGTGCCACCAGCAGAGACCCCGTCCCCGCCCAGGGGAGGAATCAGCCCCAGCATTTT
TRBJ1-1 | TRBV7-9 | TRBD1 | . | CASSPQGGAEAFF | TGTGCCAGCAGCCCCCAGGGGGGTGCTGAAGCTTTCTTT
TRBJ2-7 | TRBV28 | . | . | CASSFPLSYEQYF | TGTGCCAGCAGTTTCCCACTCTCCTACGAGCAGTACTTC
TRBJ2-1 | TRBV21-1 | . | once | CASRLTGVNEQFF | TGTGCCAGCAGGTTGACAGGGGTCAATGAGCAGTTCTTC
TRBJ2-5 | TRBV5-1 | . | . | CASSLMGTQETQYF | TGCGCCAGCAGCTTGATGGGGACCCAAGAGACCCAGTACTTC
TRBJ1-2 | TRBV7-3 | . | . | CASSLTAGIGGYTF | TGTGCCAGCAGCTTAACGGCAGGGATTGGCGGCTACACCTTC
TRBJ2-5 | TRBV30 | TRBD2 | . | CASRLAGQETQYF | TGTGCCTCTAGACTAGCGGGGCAAGAGACCCAGTACTTC
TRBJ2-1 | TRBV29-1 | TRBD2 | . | CSARWGLAGGNEQFF | TGCAGCGCCCGGTGGGGACTAGCGGGAGGGAATGAGCAGTTCTTC
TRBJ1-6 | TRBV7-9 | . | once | CASSLGASNQPLHF | TGTGCCAGCAGCTTAGGGGCCTCTAACCAACCCCTCCACTTT
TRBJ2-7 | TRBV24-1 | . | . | CATEGGESYEQYF | TGTGCCACCGAGGGGGGCGAATCCTACGAGCAGTACTTC
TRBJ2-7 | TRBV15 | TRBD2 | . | CATSSASGVYEQYF | TGTGCCACCAGCAGTGCGAGCGGGGTCTACGAGCAGTACTTC
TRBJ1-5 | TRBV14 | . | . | CASVRWVNQPQHF | TGTGCCAGCGTAAGGTGGGTCAATCAGCCCCAGCATTTT
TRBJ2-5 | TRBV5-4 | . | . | CASSKGPADSAVYQYF | TGTGCCAGCAGCAAGGGACCGGCTGACTCCGCTGTGTACCAGTACTTC
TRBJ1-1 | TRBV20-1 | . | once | CSAVGKAFF | TGCAGTGCTGTCGGGAAAGCTTTCTTT
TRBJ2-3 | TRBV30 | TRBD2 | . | CAWSPGLAGGPGGTQYF | TGTGCCTGGAGTCCTGGGCTAGCGGGAGGGCCAGGTGGTACGCAGTATTTT
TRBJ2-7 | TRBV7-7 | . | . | CASSSGVGYEQYF | TGTGCTAGCAGCTCCGGTGTGGGGTACGAGCAGTACTTC
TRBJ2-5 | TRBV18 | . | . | CASSPGTSSRSQETQYF | TGTGCCAGCTCACCAGGGACATCGTCTAGGTCCCAAGAGACCCAGTACTTC
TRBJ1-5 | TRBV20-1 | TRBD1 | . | CSARDPGQGQYQPQHF | TGCAGTGCTAGAGATCCTGGACAGGGCCAATATCAGCCCCAGCATTTT
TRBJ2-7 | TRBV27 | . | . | CASSYLGEQYF | TGTGCCAGCAGTTATCTAGGCGAGCAGTACTTC
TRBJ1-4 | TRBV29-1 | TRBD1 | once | CSVAGQGLGEKLFF | TGCAGCGTTGCCGGACAGGGGTTGGGGGAAAAACTGTTTTTT
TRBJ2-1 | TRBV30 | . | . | CAWSVQSGEQFF | TGTGCCTGGAGTGTACAAAGTGGTGAGCAGTTCTTC
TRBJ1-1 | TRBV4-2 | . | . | CASSQDLSTEAFF | TGTGCCAGCAGCCAAGATCTTAGCACTGAAGCTTTCTTT
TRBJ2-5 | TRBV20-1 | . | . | CSAPDVPGTQYF | TGCAGTGCTCCGGACGTCCCAGGGACCCAGTACTTC
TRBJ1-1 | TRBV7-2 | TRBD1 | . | CASSSGGQGNTEAFF | TGTGCCAGCAGCTCGGGGGGACAGGGAAACACTGAAGCTTTCTTT
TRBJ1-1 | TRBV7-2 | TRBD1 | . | CASSFGQGATEAFF | TGTGCCAGCAGCTTCGGACAGGGGGCCACTGAAGCTTTCTTT
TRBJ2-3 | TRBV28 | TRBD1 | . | CASSFSGTGTDTQYF | TGTGCCAGCAGTTTTTCAGGGACAGGGACAGATACGCAGTATTTT
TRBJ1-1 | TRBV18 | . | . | CASSALGPNTEAFF | TGTGCCAGCTCAGCCTTGGGGCCGAACACTGAAGCTTTCTTT
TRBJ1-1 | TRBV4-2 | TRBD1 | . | CASSHDRGKAEAFF | TGTGCCAGCAGCCATGACAGGGGGAAGGCTGAAGCTTTCTTT
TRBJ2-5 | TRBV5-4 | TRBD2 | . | CASSSGLAQETQYF | TGTGCCAGCAGCTCAGGACTAGCGCAAGAGACCCAGTACTTC
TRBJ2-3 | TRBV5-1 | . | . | CASSSAPTDTQYF | TGCGCCAGCAGCTCCGCCCCCACGGATACGCAGTATTTT
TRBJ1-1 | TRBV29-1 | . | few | CSVDQGNTEAFF | TGCAGCGTTGATCAGGGGAACACTGAAGCTTTCTTT
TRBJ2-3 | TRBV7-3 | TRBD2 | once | CASSLPGRADTQYF | TGTGCCAGCAGCTTACCCGGGAGGGCAGATACGCAGTATTTT
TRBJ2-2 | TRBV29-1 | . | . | CSVAPKGTNTGELFF | TGCAGCGTTGCCCCCAAGGGGACGAACACCGGGGAGCTGTTTTTT
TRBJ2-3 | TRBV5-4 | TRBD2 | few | CASSLALAGDTQYF | TGTGCCAGCAGCTTGGCACTAGCGGGAGATACGCAGTATTTT
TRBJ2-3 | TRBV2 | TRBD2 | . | CASSELGSGSADTQYF | TGTGCCAGCAGTGAGTTGGGCAGCGGGAGTGCAGATACGCAGTATTTT
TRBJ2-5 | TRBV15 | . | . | CATSRDGRVGETQYF | TGTGCCACCAGCAGAGATGGAAGGGTAGGGGAGACCCAGTACTTC
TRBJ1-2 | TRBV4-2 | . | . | CASSHFTGYYGYTF | TGTGCCAGCAGCCACTTTACAGGCTACTATGGCTACACCTTC
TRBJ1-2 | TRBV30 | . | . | CAWSKSYGYTF | TGTGCCTGGAGTAAGAGCTATGGCTACACCTTC
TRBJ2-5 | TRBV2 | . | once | CASSDQGETQYF | TGTGCCAGCAGTGACCAGGGGGAGACCCAGTACTTC
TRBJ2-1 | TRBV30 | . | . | CAWSPGNSYNEQFF | TGTGCCTGGAGTCCGGGGAACTCCTACAATGAGCAGTTCTTC
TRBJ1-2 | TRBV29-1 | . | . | CSVESIANYGYTF | TGCAGCGTTGAAAGCATAGCTAACTATGGCTACACCTTC